What follows is one T cell receptor beta chain and its context. What it binds is unknown. This entry belongs to a study of cytomegalovirus exposure and HLA in healthy donors. Findings of the study overall: In vitro testing confirmed a few CMV-associated chains as specific for CMV antigens. Across donors, sequencing depth was assumed by presence/absence analyses to be roughly uniform. In a later analysis, HLA-C alleles had the fewest associated TCRs, DRB1 alleles the most.

PCR primers comprised 60 Vbeta and 13 Jbeta primers. Generated by immunoSEQ multiplex PCR, the TCRdb table keeps only in-frame clones and is missing some. The profile shows tens of thousands of clones, approximately 70% of them singletons. Trimming took 2 bases from V and 0 from J, leaving 11 bases between them. This CDR3 comprises 16 residues. Germline assignment: CDR1 SGDLS and CDR2 YYNGEE. Sample: PBMCs. The chain employs TRBV9 and TRBJ2-2; D ambiguous. The clonotype originates from a man aged 60-69 years in good health and CMV-seropositive. The CDR3 reads CASSVARTANTGELFF. For the CDR3, the DNA is TGTGCCAGCAGCGTCGCGCGTACCGCGAACACCGGGGAGCTGTTTTTT.